This is a list of T cell receptor beta chains from one sample in a study of shared clonotypes between healthy human individuals. Sequencing used immunoSEQ multiplex PCR; TCRdb keeps in-frame clones, though not all of them. The sample has millions of clones, roughly 92% seen once. Sequenced sample: naive CD4+ T cells sorted from blood. The source is a man aged 18 to 30 in good health. CDR3s include the opening cysteine and the closing phenylalanine or tryptophan. The D gene is left open where the match is weak. Clone size appears in some rows only: once, few, many, or a class for an expanded clone.

clone size: NA; J gene: TRBJ2-6; D gene: NA; V gene: TRBV6-1; CDR3 protein: CASSVVRLNSGANVLTF; CDR3 DNA: TGTGCCAGCAGTGTAGTACGGTTAAACTCTGGGGCCAACGTCCTGACTTTC
clone size: once; J gene: TRBJ2-1; D gene: TRBD2; V gene: TRBV7-8; CDR3 protein: CASSPLAGAYNEQFF; CDR3 DNA: TGTGCCAGCAGCCCCCTAGCGGGAGCCTACAATGAGCAGTTCTTC
clone size: NA; J gene: TRBJ1-2; D gene: TRBD1; V gene: TRBV29-1; CDR3 protein: CSVAQGTELYGYTF; CDR3 DNA: TGCAGCGTGGCCCAGGGGACAGAGCTCTATGGCTACACCTTC
clone size: NA; J gene: TRBJ1-1; D gene: TRBD1; V gene: TRBV27; CDR3 protein: CASSLHRGGPTEAFF; CDR3 DNA: TGTGCCAGCAGTTTGCACAGGGGAGGACCCACTGAAGCTTTCTTT
clone size: NA; J gene: TRBJ1-3; D gene: NA; V gene: TRBV18; CDR3 protein: CASSPQKTGFSGNTIYF; CDR3 DNA: TGTGCCAGCTCACCGCAAAAAACAGGCTTCTCTGGAAACACCATATATTTT
clone size: NA; J gene: TRBJ1-4; D gene: NA; V gene: TRBV19; CDR3 protein: CASKRQKNEKLFF; CDR3 DNA: TGTGCCTCAAAACGACAGAAAAATGAAAAACTGTTTTTT
clone size: NA; J gene: TRBJ2-3; D gene: NA; V gene: TRBV5-1; CDR3 protein: CASSLAGFTDTQYF; CDR3 DNA: TGCGCCAGCAGCTTGGCTGGATTCACAGATACGCAGTATTTT
clone size: NA; J gene: TRBJ1-2; D gene: NA; V gene: TRBV19; CDR3 protein: CASSWRDARSNYGYTF; CDR3 DNA: TGTGCCAGTAGTTGGAGGGACGCCCGATCTAACTATGGCTACACCTTC
clone size: NA; J gene: TRBJ2-7; D gene: NA; V gene: TRBV28; CDR3 protein: CASSYPGFYEQYF; CDR3 DNA: TGTGCCAGCAGTTACCCAGGGTTCTACGAGCAGTACTTC
clone size: NA; J gene: TRBJ2-1; D gene: NA; V gene: TRBV5-5; CDR3 protein: CASSLEGGPYNEQFF; CDR3 DNA: TGTGCCAGCAGCTTGGAAGGGGGGCCCTACAATGAGCAGTTCTTC
clone size: few; J gene: TRBJ1-2; D gene: NA; V gene: TRBV7-9; CDR3 protein: CASSSSGLGYGYTF; CDR3 DNA: TGTGCCAGCAGCTCCTCGGGACTCGGCTATGGCTACACCTTC
clone size: NA; J gene: TRBJ1-2; D gene: NA; V gene: TRBV4-1; CDR3 protein: CASSQFSVEYGYTF; CDR3 DNA: TGCGCCAGCAGCCAATTTTCCGTGGAATATGGCTACACCTTC
clone size: NA; J gene: TRBJ1-5; D gene: NA; V gene: TRBV19; CDR3 protein: CASNAGRPDQPQHF; CDR3 DNA: TGTGCCAGTAACGCCGGGCGACCGGATCAGCCCCAGCATTTT
clone size: NA; J gene: TRBJ2-4; D gene: TRBD2; V gene: TRBV28; CDR3 protein: CASQRGFGVQYF; CDR3 DNA: TGTGCCAGTCAGCGGGGCTTCGGCGTTCAGTACTTC
clone size: NA; J gene: TRBJ2-2; D gene: TRBD1; V gene: TRBV18; CDR3 protein: CASSGNRGHTGELFF; CDR3 DNA: TGTGCCAGCTCAGGAAACAGGGGGCACACCGGGGAGCTGTTTTTT
clone size: NA; J gene: TRBJ2-4; D gene: TRBD2; V gene: TRBV5-4; CDR3 protein: CASTPGLAGAKNIQYF; CDR3 DNA: TGTGCCAGCACCCCGGGACTAGCGGGAGCCAAAAACATTCAGTACTTC
clone size: NA; J gene: TRBJ2-5; D gene: NA; V gene: TRBV6-5; CDR3 protein: CASSYRGYQETQYF; CDR3 DNA: TGTGCCAGCAGTTACAGGGGGTACCAAGAGACCCAGTACTTC
clone size: NA; J gene: TRBJ2-7; D gene: TRBD2; V gene: TRBV6-6; CDR3 protein: CASSPGTSNSYEQYF; CDR3 DNA: TGTGCCAGCAGCCCCGGGACTAGCAACTCCTACGAGCAGTACTTC